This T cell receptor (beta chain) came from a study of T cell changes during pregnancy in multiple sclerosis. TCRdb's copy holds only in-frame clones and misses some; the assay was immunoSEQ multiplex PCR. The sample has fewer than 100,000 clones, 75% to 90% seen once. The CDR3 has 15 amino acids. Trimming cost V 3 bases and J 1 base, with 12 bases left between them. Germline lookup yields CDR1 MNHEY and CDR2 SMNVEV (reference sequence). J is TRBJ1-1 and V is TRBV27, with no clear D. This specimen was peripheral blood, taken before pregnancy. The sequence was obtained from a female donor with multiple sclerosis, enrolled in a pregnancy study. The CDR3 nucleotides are TGTGCCAGCAGTTTTGGGAGGACTGCGAACACTGAAGCTTTCTTT. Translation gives CASSFGRTANTEAFF.